The T cell receptor (beta chain) described here comes from a study of control samples from healthy donors and cancer patients. Libraries were prepared by immunoSEQ multiplex PCR; TCRdb keeps only in-frame clonotypes and omits some of them. The sample has 40,000 to 50,000 clones, 93% seen once. This clone was detected once. The CDR3 is 13 residues long. V gave up 6 bases and J gave up 6 bases, with 12 bases separating them. Germline CDR1 is KGHSH and CDR2 is LQKENI. The sample consisted of PBMCs. The V and J genes are TRBV18 and TRBJ2-1; the D gene is possibly TRBD1 (7 bases). This clonotype originated in a woman aged 50 to 60 with head and neck cancer. The CDR3 nucleotides are TGTGCCAGCTCCCCTCAGGGGGGCAATGAGCAGTTCTTC. It is translated as CASSPQGGNEQFF.